This T cell receptor (beta chain) emerged from a study of T cell repertoires in cytomegalovirus infection. For the study at large: Matching HLA type, along with CMV infection, was indicated by public TCR beta signatures. Findings of the study overall: Cumulated frequencies of public TCR beta families served to identify carriers of CMV plus the relevant HLA. It was HLA-C-restricted CMV-specific TCR beta clonotypes that dominated the response ex vivo.

The CDR3 sequence is 16 residues long. CDR1 and CDR2 from the germline V gene are SGHRS and YFSETQ. Trimming stripped 0 bases from V and 0 bases from J, with 10 bases between. TCRdb called the reads again in MiXCR, with one record for every CDR3 protein. The sample lists more than 350,000 distinct CDR3 sequences; under 40% were seen once. This clonotype has more than one count but fewer than ten. Its specificity is not known. The V gene is TRBV5-1, the J gene TRBJ2-1; no firm D call. Input material: PBMCs. The receptor was derived from a human donor in good health (CMV status not recorded). Some clones in this sample may be carry-over from other donors' samples. The CDR3 spells CASSLGSASSYNEQFF. The CDR3 DNA reads TGCGCCAGCAGCTTGGGTTCAGCAAGCTCCTACAATGAGCAGTTCTTC.